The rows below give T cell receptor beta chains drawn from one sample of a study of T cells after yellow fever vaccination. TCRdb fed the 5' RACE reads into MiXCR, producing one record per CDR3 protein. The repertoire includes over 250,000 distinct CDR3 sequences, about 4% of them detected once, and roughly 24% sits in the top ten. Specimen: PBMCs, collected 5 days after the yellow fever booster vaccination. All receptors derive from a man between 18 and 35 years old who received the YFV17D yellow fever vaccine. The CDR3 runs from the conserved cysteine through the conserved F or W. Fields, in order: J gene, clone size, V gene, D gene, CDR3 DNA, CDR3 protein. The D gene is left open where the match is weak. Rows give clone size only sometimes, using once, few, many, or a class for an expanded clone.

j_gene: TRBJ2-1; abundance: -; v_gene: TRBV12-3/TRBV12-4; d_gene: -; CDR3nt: TGTGCCAGCAGTTTCGGCCCCCTGTGGTTCTTC; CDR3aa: CASSFGPLWFF
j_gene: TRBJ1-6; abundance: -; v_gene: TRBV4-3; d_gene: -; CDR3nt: TGCGCCAGCAGCCCCTCACCGGGACACTTGCCGAATTCACCCCTCCACTTT; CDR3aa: CASSPSPGHLPNSPLHF
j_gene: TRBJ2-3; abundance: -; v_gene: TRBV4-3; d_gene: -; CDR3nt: TGCGCCAGCAGCCAAGATGGACAGTACACAGATACGCAGTATTTT; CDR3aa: CASSQDGQYTDTQYF
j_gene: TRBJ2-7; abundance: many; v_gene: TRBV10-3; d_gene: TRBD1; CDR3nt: TGTGCCATCAGTGTGGACAGGGGCTACGAGCAGTACTTC; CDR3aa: CAISVDRGYEQYF
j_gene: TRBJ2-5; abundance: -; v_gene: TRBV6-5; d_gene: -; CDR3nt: TGTGCCAGCAGTTACGGGGTGGCCAATGGGGAGACCCAGTACTTC; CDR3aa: CASSYGVANGETQYF
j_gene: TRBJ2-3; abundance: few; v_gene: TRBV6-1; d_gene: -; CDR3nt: TGTGCCAGCAGTGAAGTTGATACGCAGTATTTT; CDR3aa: CASSEVDTQYF
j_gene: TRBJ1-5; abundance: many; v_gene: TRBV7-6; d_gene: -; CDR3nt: TGTGCCAGCAGCGATAACCGGGCCGGGCCCCAGCATTTT; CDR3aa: CASSDNRAGPQHF
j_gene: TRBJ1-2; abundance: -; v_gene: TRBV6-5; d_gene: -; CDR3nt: TGTGCCAGCAGCCTAACCGGGGTCGATGGCTACACCTTC; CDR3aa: CASSLTGVDGYTF
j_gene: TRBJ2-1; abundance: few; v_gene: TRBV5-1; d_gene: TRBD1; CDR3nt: TGCGCCAGCAGCTTGGAAGTGGGACAGGGGCGTGAGCAGTTCTTC; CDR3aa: CASSLEVGQGREQFF
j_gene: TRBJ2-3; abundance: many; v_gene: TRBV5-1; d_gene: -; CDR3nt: TGCGCCAGCAGCTCCGGCCAGGGAGATACGCAGTATTTT; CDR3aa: CASSSGQGDTQYF
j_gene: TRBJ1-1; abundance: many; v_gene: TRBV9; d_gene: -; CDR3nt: TGTGCCAGCAGCGTAGCCCAGGCGAGTACTGAAGCTTTCTTT; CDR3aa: CASSVAQASTEAFF
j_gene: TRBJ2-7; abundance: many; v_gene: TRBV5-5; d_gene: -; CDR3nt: TGTGCCAGCAGCTTGACCGGGACACCTAGCTCCTACGAGCAGTACTTC; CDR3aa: CASSLTGTPSSYEQYF
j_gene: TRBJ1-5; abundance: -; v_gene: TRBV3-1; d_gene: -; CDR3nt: TGTGCCAGCAGCCTCGGGGCCTACAATCAGCCCCAGCATTTT; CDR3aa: CASSLGAYNQPQHF
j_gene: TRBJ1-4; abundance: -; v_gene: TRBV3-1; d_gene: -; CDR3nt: TGTGCCAGCAGCCATAGAGCCCGAACAGCAACTAATGAAAAACTGTTTTTT; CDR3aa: CASSHRARTATNEKLFF
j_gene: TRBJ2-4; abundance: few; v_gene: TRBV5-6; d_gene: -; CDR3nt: TGTGCCAGCAAGGGGGTAGCCAAAAACATTCAGTACTTC; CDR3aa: CASKGVAKNIQYF
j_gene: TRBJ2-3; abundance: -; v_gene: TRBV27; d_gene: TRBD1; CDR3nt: TGTGCCAGCAGTCCCTGGGACAGGGGTAAGGGGCAGTATTTT; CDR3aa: CASSPWDRGKGQYF
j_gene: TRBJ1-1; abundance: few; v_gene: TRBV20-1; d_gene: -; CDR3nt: TGCAGTGCTCCCCAGGGACGGGGGACTGAAGCTTTCTTT; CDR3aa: CSAPQGRGTEAFF
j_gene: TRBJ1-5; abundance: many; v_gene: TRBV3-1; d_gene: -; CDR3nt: TGTGCCAGCAGCCAAGAGGGGTACAATCAGCCCCAGCATTTT; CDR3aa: CASSQEGYNQPQHF
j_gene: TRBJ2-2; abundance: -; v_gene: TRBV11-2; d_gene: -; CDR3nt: TGTGCCAGCAGCTTAGTCTGGGCCAGGGGAACCGGGGAGCTGTTTTTT; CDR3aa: CASSLVWARGTGELFF
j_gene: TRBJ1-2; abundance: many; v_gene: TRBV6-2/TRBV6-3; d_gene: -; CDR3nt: TGTGCCAGCAGTTACACGGGCTATGGCTACACCTTC; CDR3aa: CASSYTGYGYTF
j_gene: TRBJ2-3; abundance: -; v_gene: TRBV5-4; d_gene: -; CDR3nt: TGTGCCAGCACTAACCCGGGGAGCACAGATACGCAGTATTTT; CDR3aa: CASTNPGSTDTQYF
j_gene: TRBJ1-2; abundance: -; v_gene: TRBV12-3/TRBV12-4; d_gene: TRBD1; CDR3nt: TGTGCCAGCAGAAGACAGGGGGCGGACTATGGCTACACCTTC; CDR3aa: CASRRQGADYGYTF
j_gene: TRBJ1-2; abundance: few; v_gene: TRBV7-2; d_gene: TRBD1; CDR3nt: TGTGCCAGCAGCTCACTAACAGGGGGCTATGGCTACACCTTC; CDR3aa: CASSSLTGGYGYTF
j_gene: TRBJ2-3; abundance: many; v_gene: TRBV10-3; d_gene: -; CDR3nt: TGTGCCATCAGGTGGGGGAGCACAGATACGCAGTATTTT; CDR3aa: CAIRWGSTDTQYF
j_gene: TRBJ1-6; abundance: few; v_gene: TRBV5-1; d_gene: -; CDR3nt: TGCGCCAGCAGCTTGGGGATAGGGTCAGATTCACCCCTCCACTTT; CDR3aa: CASSLGIGSDSPLHF
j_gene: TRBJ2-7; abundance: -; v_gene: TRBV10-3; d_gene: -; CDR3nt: TGTGCCATAGGACAGAGCTCCTACGAGCAGTACTTC; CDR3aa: CAIGQSSYEQYF
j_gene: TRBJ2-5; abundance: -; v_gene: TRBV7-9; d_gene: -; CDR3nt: TGTGCCAGCAGGCTGAGCGCAGAGACCCAGTACTTC; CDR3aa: CASRLSAETQYF
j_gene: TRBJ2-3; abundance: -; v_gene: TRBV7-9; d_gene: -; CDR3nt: TGTGCCAGCAGCTTCGTGGTCCGGGATGGCACAGATACGCAGTATTTT; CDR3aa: CASSFVVRDGTDTQYF
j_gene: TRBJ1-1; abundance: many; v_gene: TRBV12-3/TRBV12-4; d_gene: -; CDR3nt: TGTGCCAGCAGTTCACAGGTGAACACTGAAGCTTTCTTT; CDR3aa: CASSSQVNTEAFF
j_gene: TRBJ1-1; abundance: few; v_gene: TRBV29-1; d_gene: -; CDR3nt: TGCAGCTGTCGGGGGGCACTATACACTGAAGCTTTCTTT; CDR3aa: CSCRGALYTEAFF
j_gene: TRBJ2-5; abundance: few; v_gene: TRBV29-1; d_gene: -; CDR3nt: TGCAGCGTTGAATTCAGGGGCGTGGGAGAGACCCAGTACTTC; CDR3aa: CSVEFRGVGETQYF
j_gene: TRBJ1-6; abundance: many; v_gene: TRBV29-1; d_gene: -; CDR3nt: TGCAGCGTTGATGGGGATAATAATTCACCCCTCCACTTT; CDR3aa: CSVDGDNNSPLHF
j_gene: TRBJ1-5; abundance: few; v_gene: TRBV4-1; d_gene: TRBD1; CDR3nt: TGCGCCAGCAGCCACCGGGACAGGGCGGATCAGCCCCAGCATTTT; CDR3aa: CASSHRDRADQPQHF
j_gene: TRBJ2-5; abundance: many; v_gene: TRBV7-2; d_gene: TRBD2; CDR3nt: TGTGCCAGCAGCTTAGGACTAGCGAGGGAGACCCAGTACTTC; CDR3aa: CASSLGLARETQYF
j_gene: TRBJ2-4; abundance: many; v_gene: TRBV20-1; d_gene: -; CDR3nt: TGCAGTGCTAGCGGACAGAAAAACATTCAGTACTTC; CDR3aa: CSASGQKNIQYF
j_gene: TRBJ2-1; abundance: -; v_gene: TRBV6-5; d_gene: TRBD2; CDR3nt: TGTGCCAGCAGTATATTAGCGGGGGATGAGCAGTTCTTC; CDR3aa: CASSILAGDEQFF
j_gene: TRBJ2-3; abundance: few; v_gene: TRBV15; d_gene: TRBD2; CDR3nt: TGTGCCACCAGCAGGGGTACTAGCGGGAGTCGAGATACGCAGTATTTT; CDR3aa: CATSRGTSGSRDTQYF
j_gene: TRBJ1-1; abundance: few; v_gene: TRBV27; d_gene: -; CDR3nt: TGTGCCAGCAGTTTCGGGGATTCGGGCACTGAAGCTTTCTTT; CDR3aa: CASSFGDSGTEAFF
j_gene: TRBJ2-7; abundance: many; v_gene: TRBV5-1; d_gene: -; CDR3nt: TGCGCCAGCAGCAAAGGGACAACCTACGAGCAGTACTTC; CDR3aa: CASSKGTTYEQYF
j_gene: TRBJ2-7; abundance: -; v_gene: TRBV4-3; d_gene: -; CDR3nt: TGCGCCAGCAGCCCGAAGGAGGGCCCCTACGAGCAGTACTTC; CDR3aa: CASSPKEGPYEQYF
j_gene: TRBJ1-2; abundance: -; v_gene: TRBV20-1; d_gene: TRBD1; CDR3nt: TGCAGTGCGCCGGACAGGGGGCGAGGCTACACCTTC; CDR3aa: CSAPDRGRGYTF
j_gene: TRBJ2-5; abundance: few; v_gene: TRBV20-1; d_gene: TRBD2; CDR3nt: TGCAGTGCTAGAGATCTAGGGAGGGCCGAGACCCAGTACTTC; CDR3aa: CSARDLGRAETQYF
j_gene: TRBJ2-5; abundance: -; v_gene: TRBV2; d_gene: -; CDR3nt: TGTGCCAGCAGAAAGGAAGAAGAGACCCAGTACTTC; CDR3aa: CASRKEEETQYF
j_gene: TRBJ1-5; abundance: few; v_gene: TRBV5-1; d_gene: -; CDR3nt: TGCGCCAGCAGCTTGGTGGGGGCACGGAATCAGCCCCAGCATTTT; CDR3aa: CASSLVGARNQPQHF
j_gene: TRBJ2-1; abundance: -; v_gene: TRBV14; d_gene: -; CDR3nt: TGTGCCAGCAGCCCGGGGTGGGCCTACAATGAGCAGTTCTTC; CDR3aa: CASSPGWAYNEQFF
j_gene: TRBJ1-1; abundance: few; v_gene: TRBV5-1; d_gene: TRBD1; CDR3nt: TGCGCCAGCAGCTTGGTTTTGCCCATGGGACAGGGGGTCGACACTGAAGCTTTCTTT; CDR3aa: CASSLVLPMGQGVDTEAFF
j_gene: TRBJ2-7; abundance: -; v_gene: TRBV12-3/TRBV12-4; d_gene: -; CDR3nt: TGTGCCAGCAGAGTCGGAGGTCTGGGCGGCGAGCAGTACTTC; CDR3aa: CASRVGGLGGEQYF
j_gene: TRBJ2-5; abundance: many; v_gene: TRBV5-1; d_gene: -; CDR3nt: TGCGCCAGCAGAGCGGGTACCGGGGAGACCCAGTACTTC; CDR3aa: CASRAGTGETQYF
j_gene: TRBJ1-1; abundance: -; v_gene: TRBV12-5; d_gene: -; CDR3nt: TGTGCTAGTGGTCCATGGGGGGGCACTGAAGCTTTCTTT; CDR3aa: CASGPWGGTEAFF
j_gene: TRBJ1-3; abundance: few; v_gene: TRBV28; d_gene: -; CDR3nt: TGTGCCAGCAGTTTAACGGGGGGCCTGGGAAACACCATATATTTT; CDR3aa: CASSLTGGLGNTIYF
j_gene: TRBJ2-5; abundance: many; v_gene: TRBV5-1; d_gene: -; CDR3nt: TGCGCCAGCAGTAGGGGCGGCGAGACCCAGTACTTC; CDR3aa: CASSRGGETQYF
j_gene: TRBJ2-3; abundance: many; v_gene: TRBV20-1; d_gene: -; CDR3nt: TGCAGTGCTAGAGGACAGCTCACAGATACGCAGTATTTT; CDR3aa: CSARGQLTDTQYF
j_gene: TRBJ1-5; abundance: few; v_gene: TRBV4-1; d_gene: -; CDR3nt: TGCGCCAGCAGCCAAGCTCCCGTGGGGGCACTTAGCAATCAGCCCCAGCATTTT; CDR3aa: CASSQAPVGALSNQPQHF
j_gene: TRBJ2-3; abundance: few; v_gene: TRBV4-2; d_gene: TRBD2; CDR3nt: TGTGCCAGCACCGAGGAAGGTAGCGGGGGGACCACAGATACGCAGTATTTT; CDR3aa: CASTEEGSGGTTDTQYF
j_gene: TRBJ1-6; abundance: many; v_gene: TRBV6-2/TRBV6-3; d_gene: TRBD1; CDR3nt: TGTGCCAGCAGTTCCGAGTCCTGGGACAGAAGCCTCCACTTT; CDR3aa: CASSSESWDRSLHF
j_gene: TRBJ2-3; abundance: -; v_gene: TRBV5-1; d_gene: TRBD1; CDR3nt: TGCGCCAGCAGCCCCCGGGACAGGGGCTGGGCAGATACGCAGTATTTT; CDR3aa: CASSPRDRGWADTQYF
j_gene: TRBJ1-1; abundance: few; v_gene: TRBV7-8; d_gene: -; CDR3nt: TGTGCCAGCAGCCAAACCGGCCCCACTGAAGCTTTCTTT; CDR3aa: CASSQTGPTEAFF
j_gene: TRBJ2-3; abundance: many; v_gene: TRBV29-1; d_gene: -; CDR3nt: TGCAGCGTTGTCAGCCTCCTGAGCACAGATACGCAGTATTTT; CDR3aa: CSVVSLLSTDTQYF
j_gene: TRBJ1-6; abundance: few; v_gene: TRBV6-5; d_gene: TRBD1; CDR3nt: TGTGCCAGCAGTTACCTCATGACAGGGGGCAGATCACCCCTCCACTTT; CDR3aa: CASSYLMTGGRSPLHF
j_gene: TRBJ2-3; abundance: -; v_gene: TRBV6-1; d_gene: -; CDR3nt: TGTGCCAGCAGTGACAGGATACATAGCACAGATACGCAGTATTTT; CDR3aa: CASSDRIHSTDTQYF